Following are 15 T cell receptor beta chains from one sample sequenced in a study of shared clonotypes between healthy human individuals. Produced via immunoSEQ multiplex PCR; TCRdb's table is partial and in-frame only. The table lists around 2.5 million clones, roughly 93% of them singletons. Input material: naive CD4+ T cells from PBMCs. Described subset: CD45RA+ positively selected. All receptors come from a man between 18 and 29 years old in good health. Some clones in this sample may be carry-over from other donors' samples.

V gene TRBV2 combines with J gene TRBJ1-2; D ambiguous. The germline CDR1 and CDR2 sequences are SNHLY and FYNNEI. The ends were cut back, 3 bases at V and 6 bases at J, with 11 bases in the middle. The CDR3 consists of 13 residues. The CDR3 bases are TGTGCCAGCAGTGACCGGAGGGCGGATGGCTACACCTTC. This encodes CASSDRRADGYTF.

This clone was counted a single time. V usage is TRBV18 and J usage is TRBJ2-6; D is unclear. The length of the CDR3 is 14 residues. Germline V gene data show CDR1 as KGHSH and CDR2 as LQKENI. V gave up 6 bases and J gave up 0 bases, with 6 bases separating them. For the CDR3, the DNA is TGTGCCAGCTCCGCGGCCTCTGGGGCCAACGTCCTGACTTTC. As protein: CASSAASGANVLTF.

V usage is TRBV2 and J usage is TRBJ2-1, with D possibly being TRBD2 (6 bases). The germline V gene encodes CDR1 SNHLY and CDR2 FYNNEI. This CDR3 has 15 residues. Trimming took 6 bases from V and 5 from J, leaving 17 bases between them. The CDR3 is CASSLEGPSNNEQFF. The CDR3 nucleotides are TGTGCCAGCAGCCTGGAGGGACCCTCAAACAATGAGCAGTTCTTC.

CDR3 in DNA: TGTGCCAGCAGCCTGAGGGGCGTCTTAAATGAGCAGTTCTTC. Residues: CASSLRGVLNEQFF. V and J are TRBV14 and TRBJ2-1; D may match TRBD1 or TRBD2 (5 bases each). The V end was cut by 4 bases, the J end by 7 bases, with 14 bases between. In germline, CDR1 is SGHDN, CDR2 FVKESK. The CDR3 is 14 amino acids.

The chain joins TRBV29-1 to TRBJ2-3; D is uncertain. Germline V CDR1 and CDR2: SQVTM, ANQGSEA. V was clipped by 4 bases and J by 2 bases, with 10 bases between them. CDR3 size: 13 residues. The CDR3 coding sequence is TGCAGCGTTGGGCAAATCCTCACAGATACGCAGTATTTT. This translates into CSVGQILTDTQYF.

This clone was seen only once. CDR3 sequence (DNA): TGTGCCACCAGCAAAGTATCATGGGACATTCAGTACTTC. It specifies CATSKVSWDIQYF. The gene calls are TRBV15 and TRBJ2-4, with no clear D. CDR3 length: 13 amino acids. Trimming left V 4 bases short and J 8 bases short, with 12 bases between. CDR1 is LNHNV and CDR2 is YYDKDF in the germline V gene (reference sequence).

The chain couples TRBV7-9 to TRBJ1-3; D not resolved. V was cut by 3 bases and J by 8 bases, with 14 bases left in between. The CDR3 runs 14 residues. Per the germline V gene, CDR1 is SEHNR and CDR2 is FQNEAQ (reference sequence). CDR3 protein: CASSFSSPEDTIYF. The CDR3 DNA reads as TGTGCCAGCAGCTTCAGTAGTCCCGAAGACACCATATATTTT.

This chain links TRBV7-2 with TRBJ2-3; TRBD1 aligns across 8 bases. V trimming: 5 bases; J trimming: 10 bases; junction bases outside the gene matches: 5. Germline V gene sequence: CDR1 SGHTA, CDR2 FQGNSA. The CDR3 length is 12 residues. This chain's CDR3 is CASSPQDRAQYF. The CDR3 DNA follows: TGTGCCAGCAGCCCACAGGACAGGGCGCAGTATTTT.

The V gene is TRBV7-2, the J gene TRBJ1-1; a weak D match, TRBD1 (5 bases). V gave up 3 bases and J gave up 3 bases, with 11 bases separating them. The CDR3 has 14 residues. Germline V gives CDR1 SGHTA, CDR2 FQGNSA. CDR3: CASSFSGRDTEAFF. DNA of the CDR3: TGTGCCAGCAGCTTCTCGGGACGGGACACTGAAGCTTTCTTT.

This chain joins TRBV6-1 and TRBJ2-3; D is uncertain. This CDR3 has 16 amino acids. The germline CDR1 and CDR2 sequences are MNHNS and SASEGT. Trimming stripped 3 bases from V and 0 bases from J, with 13 bases between. The CDR3 reads CASSEKNRPSTDTQYF. CDR3 coding DNA: TGTGCCAGCAGTGAGAAGAATAGACCTAGCACAGATACGCAGTATTTT.

V usage is TRBV28 and J usage is TRBJ2-7, with 10 bases fitting TRBD2. Germline V CDR1 and CDR2: MDHEN, SYDVKM. After removal of 7 bases from V and 2 bases from J, the junction contained 14 bases not matched to a gene. CDR3 length equals 17 residues. CDR3 DNA sequence: TGTGCCAGCATTCCGGCTAGCGGGAGCTCGGGGGCCTACGAGCAGTACTTC. Translated: CASIPASGSSGAYEQYF. Combining the CDR3 with reference TRBV28 and TRBJ2-7 gives the whole variable domain DVKVTQSSRYLVKRTGEKVFLECVQDMDHENMFWYRQDPGLGLRLIYFSYDVKMKEKGDIPEGYSVSREKKERFSLILESASTNQTSMYLCASIPASGSSGAYEQYFGPGTRLTVT.

This clone was detected only a few times. This chain links TRBV7-9 with TRBJ2-2; 12 positions match TRBD2. CDR1 and CDR2 (germline): SEHNR, FQNEAQ (reference sequence). With 5 bases clipped from V and 7 bases from J, the junction kept 17 bases outside the gene matches. The CDR3 contains 19 residues. CDR3 residues: CASSPPSWSSGRANGELFF. The CDR3, as DNA: TGTGCCAGCAGCCCCCCATCGTGGTCTAGCGGGAGGGCTAACGGGGAGCTGTTTTTT.

This rearrangement joins TRBV18 to TRBJ1-1; D ambiguous. Germline loops: CDR1 KGHSH, CDR2 LQKENI. Between the trimmed V and J ends, which lost 1 base and 3 bases, there was a span of 9 bases. The CDR3 has 14 residues. CDR3 sequence: CASSPQYLDTEAFF. For the CDR3, the DNA is TGTGCCAGCTCACCACAGTATTTGGACACTGAAGCTTTCTTT.

This chain uses TRBV6-4 with TRBJ2-2; D is perhaps TRBD1 or TRBD2 (6 bases each). V lost 5 bases, J lost 2 bases, and 12 bases lay in between. CDR3 length: 15 amino acids. CDR1 and CDR2 (germline): MRHNA, SNTAGT. CDR3 loop: CASSRLGGNTGELFF. In DNA, the CDR3 is TGTGCCAGCAGTAGGTTGGGGGGCAACACCGGGGAGCTGTTTTTT.

This clone has only one observation. The gene calls are TRBV27 and TRBJ1-2; 7 bases fit TRBD1. This CDR3 comprises 17 residues. Germline-derived CDR1 and CDR2 are MNHEY and SMNVEV (reference sequence). V shed 7 bases and J 2 bases; nucleotides not matched to a gene: 16. The chain's CDR3 is CASTPRTGTALNYGYTF. The CDR3 DNA reads as TGTGCCAGCACCCCACGAACTGGGACAGCCTTAAACTATGGCTACACCTTC.